This T cell receptor beta chain was found in a study of shared clonotypes between healthy human individuals. CDR1 is MDHEN and CDR2 is SYDVKM in the germline V gene. This CDR3 has 15 amino acids. Trimming stripped 4 bases from V and 6 bases from J, with 17 bases between. The table came from immunoSEQ multiplex PCR; TCRdb's copy has only in-frame clones and leaves some out. The sample consists of some 1,100,000 clones, 70% to 80% of them appearing once. This receptor was identified in a man aged 18 to 29 in good health. Some clones in this sample may be carry-over from other donors' samples. The sample comprised memory CD4+ T cells from PBMCs. Subset of the sample: CD45RA-negative fraction. V gene TRBV28 combines with J gene TRBJ2-3; the D gene is possibly TRBD2 (6 bases). The CDR3 coding sequence is TGTGCCAGCAGTTCCGGAGGGCCGCTCATCGATACGCAGTATTTT. This encodes CASSSGGPLIDTQYF.